This T cell receptor beta chain was profiled in a study of shared clonotypes between healthy human individuals. Terminally differentiated effector memory CD45RA+ cells were excluded from the naive CD8 cells, which were CD45RO-negative and positively selected for CCR7. The V end was cut by 2 bases, the J end by 13 bases, with 15 bases between. Per germline, CDR1 MDHEN and CDR2 SYDVKM. The CDR3 consists of 13 residues. Method: immunoSEQ multiplex PCR; TCRdb's copy keeps in-frame clones and lacks some. The sample yields around 600,000 clones, 95% seen once. This TCR was recovered from a woman in her twenties or thirties in good health. The chain has TRBV28 and TRBJ1-5; D gene uncertain. Material for sequencing was naive CD8+ T cells sorted from blood. This CDR3 is CASSLPRVGIQHF. The DNA of the CDR3 is TGTGCCAGCAGTTTACCGAGGGTGGGGATTCAGCATTTT.